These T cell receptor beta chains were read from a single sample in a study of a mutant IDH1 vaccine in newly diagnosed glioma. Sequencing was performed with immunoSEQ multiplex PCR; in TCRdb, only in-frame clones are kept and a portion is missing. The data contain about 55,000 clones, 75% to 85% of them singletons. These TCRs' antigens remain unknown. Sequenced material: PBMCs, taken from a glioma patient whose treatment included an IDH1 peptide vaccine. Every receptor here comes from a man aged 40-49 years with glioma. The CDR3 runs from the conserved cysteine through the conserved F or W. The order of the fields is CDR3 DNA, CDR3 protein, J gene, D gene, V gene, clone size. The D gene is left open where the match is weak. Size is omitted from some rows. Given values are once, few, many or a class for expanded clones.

DNA: TGCGCCAGCAGCTTGAATCCGGGGGGGCTCGTGAACACTGAAGCTTTCTTT
CDR3: CASSLNPGGLVNTEAFF
J: TRBJ1-1
D: .
V: TRBV5-1
size: .

DNA: TGTGCCAGCAGTGAATGGGCGGGGGCCACAGATACGCAGTATTTT
CDR3: CASSEWAGATDTQYF
J: TRBJ2-3
D: .
V: TRBV6-1
size: medium-sized

DNA: TGTGCCAGCAGGGTAGCGGGGGCCACAGATACGCAGTATTTT
CDR3: CASRVAGATDTQYF
J: TRBJ2-3
D: TRBD2
V: TRBV6-5
size: .

DNA: TGTGCCTGGAGTGTACGGGGACTTCCCCAGTACTTC
CDR3: CAWSVRGLPQYF
J: TRBJ2-5
D: .
V: TRBV30
size: .

DNA: TGTGCCAGCAGCTTGTGGGGGGGATTCGGAAACACCATATATTTT
CDR3: CASSLWGGFGNTIYF
J: TRBJ1-3
D: .
V: TRBV5-6
size: .

DNA: TGTGCCAGCAGCTCTACACCGGACAGGACGTTT
CDR3: CASSSTPDRTF
J: TRBJ1-4
D: TRBD1
V: TRBV7-9
size: .

DNA: TGTGCCAGCAGGCCGGGACAGCAGAACACTGAAGCTTTCTTT
CDR3: CASRPGQQNTEAFF
J: TRBJ1-1
D: TRBD1
V: TRBV9
size: .

DNA: TGTGCCAGCAGCTTAGCCTCTCCGCCTAACTATGGCTACACCTTC
CDR3: CASSLASPPNYGYTF
J: TRBJ1-2
D: .
V: TRBV7-6
size: .

DNA: TGTGCCAGCAGCTTACTAGTTGGGGGACGGGAGACCCAGTACTTC
CDR3: CASSLLVGGRETQYF
J: TRBJ2-5
D: .
V: TRBV7-2
size: .

DNA: TGTGCCAGTAGTTCGGGGGAGCGATATCCCCAGCATTTT
CDR3: CASSSGERYPQHF
J: TRBJ1-5
D: .
V: TRBV19
size: .

DNA: TGTGCCAGCTCACCCGGACAGAGAAATCAGCCCCAGCATTTT
CDR3: CASSPGQRNQPQHF
J: TRBJ1-5
D: .
V: TRBV18
size: .

DNA: TGTGCCAGCAATTTGGGGTCGTATGAGCAGTTCTTC
CDR3: CASNLGSYEQFF
J: TRBJ2-1
D: .
V: TRBV28
size: once

DNA: TGCGCCAGCAGCGCAGAGATCCACTATGGCTACACCTTC
CDR3: CASSAEIHYGYTF
J: TRBJ1-2
D: .
V: TRBV10-2
size: .

DNA: TGTGCCATCAGTGAGTCGTTAGGGGGGTTAGCCAAAAACATTCAGTACTTC
CDR3: CAISESLGGLAKNIQYF
J: TRBJ2-4
D: .
V: TRBV10-3
size: once

DNA: TGTGCCAGCAGTTACTCGCCCAGGAGAGGAAACACCATATATTTT
CDR3: CASSYSPRRGNTIYF
J: TRBJ1-3
D: .
V: TRBV6-5
size: once

DNA: TGCGCCAGCAGCCAAGAGACAGGCTATGGCTACACCTTC
CDR3: CASSQETGYGYTF
J: TRBJ1-2
D: .
V: TRBV4-1
size: .

DNA: TGTGCCTGGAGTGTGAGTCGAGATCAGCCCCAGCATTTT
CDR3: CAWSVSRDQPQHF
J: TRBJ1-5
D: .
V: TRBV30
size: .

DNA: TGCGCCAGCAGCCAAGAATGGGGCACCGGGGAGCTGTTTTTT
CDR3: CASSQEWGTGELFF
J: TRBJ2-2
D: .
V: TRBV4-1
size: .

DNA: TGCGCCAGCAGCTTAGGGGTTTTAGGCTCCTACGAGCAGTACTTC
CDR3: CASSLGVLGSYEQYF
J: TRBJ2-7
D: .
V: TRBV5-1
size: .

DNA: TGTGCCAGCAGTTACGCGGGTAACTATGGCTACACCTTC
CDR3: CASSYAGNYGYTF
J: TRBJ1-2
D: .
V: TRBV6-6
size: .

DNA: TGTGCCAGCAGCGTGGGTAGCGGGGGGACAAATACGCAGTATTTT
CDR3: CASSVGSGGTNTQYF
J: TRBJ2-3
D: TRBD2
V: TRBV9
size: once

DNA: TGTGCCAGCAGTGAAGGACAGGGAAATCAGCCCCAGCATTTT
CDR3: CASSEGQGNQPQHF
J: TRBJ1-5
D: TRBD1
V: TRBV25-1
size: .

DNA: TGCGCCAGCAGCTTGGGACATTCGAACACTGAAGCTTTCTTT
CDR3: CASSLGHSNTEAFF
J: TRBJ1-1
D: .
V: TRBV5-1
size: .

DNA: TGTGCCATCAGTGAGAATGTGAACACTGAAGCTTTCTTT
CDR3: CAISENVNTEAFF
J: TRBJ1-1
D: .
V: TRBV10-3
size: .

DNA: TGCAGCGTTCTCGGGGGACAGGGTGGAACTAGCTCCTACGAGCAGTACTTC
CDR3: CSVLGGQGGTSSYEQYF
J: TRBJ2-7
D: TRBD1
V: TRBV29-1
size: .

DNA: TGTGCCAGCTCACCAAACGAGGCCCAGTACTTC
CDR3: CASSPNEAQYF
J: TRBJ2-5
D: .
V: TRBV18
size: .

DNA: TGTGCCAGTAGTCAACAGGGAGGAGAGACCCAGTACTTC
CDR3: CASSQQGGETQYF
J: TRBJ2-5
D: .
V: TRBV19
size: .